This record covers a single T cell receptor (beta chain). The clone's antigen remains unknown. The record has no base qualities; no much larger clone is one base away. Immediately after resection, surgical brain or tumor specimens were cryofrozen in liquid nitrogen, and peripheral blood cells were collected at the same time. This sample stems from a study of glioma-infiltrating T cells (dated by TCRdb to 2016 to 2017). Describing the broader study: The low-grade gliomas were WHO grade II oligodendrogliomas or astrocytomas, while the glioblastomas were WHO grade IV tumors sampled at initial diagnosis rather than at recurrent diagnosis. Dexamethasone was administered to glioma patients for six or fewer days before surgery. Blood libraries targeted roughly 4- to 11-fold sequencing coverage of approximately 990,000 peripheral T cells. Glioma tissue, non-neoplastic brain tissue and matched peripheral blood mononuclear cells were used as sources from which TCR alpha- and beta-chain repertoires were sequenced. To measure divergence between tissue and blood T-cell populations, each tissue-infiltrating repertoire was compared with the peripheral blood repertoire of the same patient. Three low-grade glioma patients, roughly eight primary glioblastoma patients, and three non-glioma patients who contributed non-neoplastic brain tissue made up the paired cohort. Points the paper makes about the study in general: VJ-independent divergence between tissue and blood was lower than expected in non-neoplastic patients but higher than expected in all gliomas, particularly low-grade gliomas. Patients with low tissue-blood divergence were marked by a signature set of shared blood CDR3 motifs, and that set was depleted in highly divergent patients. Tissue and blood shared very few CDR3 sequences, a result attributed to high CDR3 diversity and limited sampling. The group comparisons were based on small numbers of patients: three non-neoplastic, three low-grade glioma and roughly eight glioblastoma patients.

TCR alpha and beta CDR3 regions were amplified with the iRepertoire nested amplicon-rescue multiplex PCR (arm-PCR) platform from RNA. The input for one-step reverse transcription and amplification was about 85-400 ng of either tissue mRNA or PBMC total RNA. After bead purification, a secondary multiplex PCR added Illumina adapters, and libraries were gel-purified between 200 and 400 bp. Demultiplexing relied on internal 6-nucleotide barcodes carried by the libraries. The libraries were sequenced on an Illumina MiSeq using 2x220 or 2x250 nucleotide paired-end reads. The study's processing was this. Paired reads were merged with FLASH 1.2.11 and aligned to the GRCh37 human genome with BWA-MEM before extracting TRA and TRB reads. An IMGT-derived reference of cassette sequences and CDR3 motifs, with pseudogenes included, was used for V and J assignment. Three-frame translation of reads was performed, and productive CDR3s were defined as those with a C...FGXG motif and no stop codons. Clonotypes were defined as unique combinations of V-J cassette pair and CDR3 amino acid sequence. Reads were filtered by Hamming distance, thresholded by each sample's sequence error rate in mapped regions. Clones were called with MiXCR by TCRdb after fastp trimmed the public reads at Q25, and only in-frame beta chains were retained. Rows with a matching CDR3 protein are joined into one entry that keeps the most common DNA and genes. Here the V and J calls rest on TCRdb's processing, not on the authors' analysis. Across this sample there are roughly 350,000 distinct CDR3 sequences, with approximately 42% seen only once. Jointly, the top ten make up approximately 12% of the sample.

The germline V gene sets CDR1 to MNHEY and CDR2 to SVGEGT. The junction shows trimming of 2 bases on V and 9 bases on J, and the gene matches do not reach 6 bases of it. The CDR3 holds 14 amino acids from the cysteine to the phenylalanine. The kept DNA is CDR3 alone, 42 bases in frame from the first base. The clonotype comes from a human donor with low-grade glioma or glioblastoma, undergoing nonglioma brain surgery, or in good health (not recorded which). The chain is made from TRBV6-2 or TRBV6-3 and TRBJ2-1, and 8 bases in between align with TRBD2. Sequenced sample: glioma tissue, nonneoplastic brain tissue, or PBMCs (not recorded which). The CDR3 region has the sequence CASSYGLAGVEQFF. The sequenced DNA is TGTGCCAGCAGTTACGGACTAGCTGGAGTTGAGCAGTTCTTC.